Sequencing of this T cell receptor beta chain was carried out in a study of blood T cell repertoires in COVID-19. V was cut by 2 bases and J by 1 base, with 10 bases left in between. The germline CDR1 and CDR2 sequences are SGHTA and FQGTGA. The CDR3 loop spans 15 amino acids. Sequencing used immunoSEQ multiplex PCR; TCRdb keeps in-frame clones, though not all of them. This table holds around 250,000 clones, about 90% found once. The sequenced sample consisted of PBMCs or T cells enriched from blood (not recorded which). The chain joins TRBV7-3 to TRBJ2-3, with D perhaps matching TRBD2 (6 bases). This TCR was recovered from a human donor in a cohort exposed to, infected with or recovered from COVID-19 (not recorded which). The donor label of this sample is uncertain. CDR3 residues: CASSLGGYGTDTQYF. Here the CDR3 DNA reads TGTGCCAGCAGCTTAGGGGGGTATGGCACAGATACGCAGTATTTT.